The 32 T cell receptor beta chains given below trace back to one sample, sequenced in a study of vaccination and CD4 T cells after COVID-19. Treatment reported: approximately nine-day PBMC culture with coronavirus spike peptide pools or control peptides (ViraFEST assay). Before the COVID-19 pandemic (2011-2018), CD4+ T cells were obtained from the unexposed donor. The Oncomine TCR Beta short-read assay was what sequenced the DNA obtained from cultured CD4+ T cells. TCRdb re-analysed the PCR reads in MiXCR, keeping a single row per CDR3 protein. The data show thousands of distinct CDR3 sequences, with around 41% seen just once and about 34% held by the top ten. The antigens for these receptors are not known. Sequenced material: CD4+ T cells from blood, cultured in vitro. The receptor source for this set is a human donor in good health.

This sequence joins TRBV6-1 and TRBJ1-6; D gene ambiguous. The germline gives CDR1 MNHNS, CDR2 SASEGT. Trimming removed 5 bases from V and 7 bases from J, with 12 bases in between. The CDR3 has 14 residues. CDR3 loop: CASSKGRPNSPLHF. In nucleotides, the CDR3 is TGTGCCAGCAGTAAGGGTCGACCCAATTCACCCCTCCACTTT.

The chain links TRBV5-1 to TRBJ2-7, with TRBD1 matching 9 bases. The V and J ends lost 4 bases and 5 bases, in that order; junction bases with no gene match: 10. The CDR3 totals 15 residues. Germline CDR1 is SGHRS and CDR2 is YFSETQ. The CDR3 loop is CASSPPGTGFNEQYF. The CDR3 coding sequence is TGCGCCAGCAGCCCTCCCGGGACAGGGTTTAACGAGCAGTACTTC.

The rearrangement links TRBV6-1 to TRBJ1-2; 12 bases map to TRBD1. There are 16 residues in the CDR3. Looked up from germline, CDR1 is MNHNS and CDR2 is SASEGT. V lost 8 bases to trimming and J lost 8 bases; unmatched junction nucleotides: 15. The CDR3 protein is CASLDRDRGRLGGYTF. The CDR3 DNA sequence: TGTGCCAGCCTGGACAGGGACAGGGGGCGCTTGGGCGGCTACACCTTC.

The CDR3 reads CSAPGGPSNQPQHF. DNA for the CDR3: TGCAGTGCGCCAGGGGGACCAAGCAATCAGCCCCAGCATTTT. The V and J genes are TRBV20-1 and TRBJ1-5; 7 bases align to TRBD1. The CDR3 length is 14 residues. Germline V gene sequence: CDR1 DFQATT, CDR2 SNEGSKA (reference sequence). V lost 6 bases and J lost 1; bases outside the gene matches: 6.

The sample holds a few counts of this clonotype. V is TRBV6-1 and J is TRBJ1-2; 7 bases are a match to TRBD1. The CDR3 covers 12 residues. CDR1 is MNHNS, CDR2 SASEGT, per germline. With 1 base clipped from V and 9 bases from J, the junction kept 2 bases outside the gene matches. CDR3 sequence (DNA): TGTGCCAGCAGTGAAGGACAGGGTAGCTACACCTTC. It codes for CASSEGQGSYTF.

V and J are TRBV30 and TRBJ1-2; a weak D match, TRBD1 (5 bases). This CDR3 is built from 13 residues. With 5 bases removed from V and 9 bases from J, the gap between germline ends came to 19 bases. Germline lookup yields CDR1 GTSNPN and CDR2 SVGIG (reference sequence). CDR3 protein: CAWDAGFPTSYTF. The DNA for the CDR3 is TGTGCCTGGGACGCAGGGTTTCCGACGAGCTACACCTTC. Looking up the rest from reference TRBV30 and TRBJ1-2 gives the full variable domain: SQTIHQWPATLVQPVGSPLSLECTVEGTSNPNLYWYRQAAGRGLQLLFYSVGIGQISSEVPQNLSASRPQDRQFILSSKKLLLSDSGFYLCAWDAGFPTSYTFGSGTRLTVV.

The chain links TRBV7-9 to TRBJ1-1; no definite D call. The CDR3 totals 15 residues. Per germline, CDR1 SEHNR and CDR2 FQNEAQ (reference sequence). The germline V and J ends were trimmed by 1 base and 1 base, with 10 bases remaining between them. CDR3 loop: CASSLVEGWNTEAFF. The CDR3 coding sequence is TGTGCCAGCAGCTTAGTCGAGGGTTGGAACACTGAAGCTTTCTTT.

The chain links TRBV7-7 to TRBJ2-5, with a tentative D call TRBD2 (5 bases). Germline V gene sequence: CDR1 SSHAT, CDR2 FNYEAQ (reference sequence). There are 12 residues in the CDR3. Deletions cut 4 bases from V and 7 bases from J, with 10 bases between. The CDR3 spells CASSSEGGTQYF. The DNA for the CDR3 is TGTGCCAGCAGCTCAGAGGGTGGGACCCAGTACTTC.

The CDR3 here is CASSPRGYEQYF. The CDR3 DNA sequence: TGTGCCAGCAGCCCGAGGGGCTACGAGCAGTACTTC. The chain employs TRBV12-3 or TRBV12-4 and TRBJ2-7, with D perhaps TRBD1 or TRBD2 (5 bases each). Trimming cost V 6 bases and J 3 bases, with 9 bases left between them. The CDR3 consists of 12 residues.

This clonotype was detected a few times. V and J are TRBV27 and TRBJ1-1, with a possible D match to TRBD1 (5 bases). V dropped 6 bases and J dropped 3 bases, with 11 bases sitting between them. CDR1 is MNHEY, CDR2 SMNVEV, per germline (reference sequence). CDR3 length: 13 residues. CDR3 nucleotides: TGTGCCAGCAGATACCTAGGGGACACTGAAGCTTTCTTT. This codes for CASRYLGDTEAFF.

V gene TRBV19 combines with J gene TRBJ2-5; D might be TRBD2 (5 bases). Trimming pared 6 bases from V and 5 bases from J, leaving 19 bases between. The CDR3 has 15 residues. Germline CDR1 and CDR2: LNHDA and SQIVND (reference sequence). CDR3 amino acids: CASRRMLSGLETQYF. In DNA, the CDR3 is TGTGCCAGTAGACGTATGTTGTCGGGGTTGGAGACCCAGTACTTC.

This rearrangement joins TRBV7-6 to TRBJ2-3, with TRBD2 matching 9 bases. Germline-derived CDR1 and CDR2 are SGHVS and FNYEAQ. After removal of 3 bases from V and 0 bases from J, the junction contained 1 base not matched to a gene. There are 15 residues in the CDR3. CDR3 region: CASSFAGGSTDTQYF. The CDR3, as DNA: TGTGCCAGCAGCTTTGCGGGGGGGAGCACAGATACGCAGTATTTT. The entire variable domain, with the rest obtained from reference TRBV7-6 and TRBJ2-3, is as follows: GAGVSQSPRYKVTKRGQDVALRCDPISGHVSLYWYRQALGQGPEFLTYFNYEAQQDKSGLPNDRFSAERPEGSISTLTIQRTEQRDSAMYRCASSFAGGSTDTQYFGPGTRLTVL.

This clonotype has just a few counts. This sequence joins TRBV9 and TRBJ2-5, with 7 nucleotides matching TRBD2. V lost 1 base to trimming and J lost 4 bases; unmatched junction nucleotides: 7. This CDR3 is built from 15 residues. CDR1 is SGDLS, CDR2 YYNGEE, per germline. The CDR3 DNA reads as TGTGCCAGCAGCGTAAGGCTAGCGGACGGAGAGACCCAGTACTTC. Residues: CASSVRLADGETQYF.

Only one count was recorded for this clonotype. The chain is built from TRBV6-1 and TRBJ2-5; 14 nucleotides align to TRBD2. V dropped 4 bases and J dropped 2; count of bases not matched to a gene: 0. Germline CDR1 is MNHNS and CDR2 is SASEGT. CDR3 length equals 15 residues. The CDR3 reads CASSGLAGGQETQYF. The CDR3 DNA is TGTGCCAGCAGTGGACTAGCGGGGGGGCAAGAGACCCAGTACTTC.

The chain has TRBV2 and TRBJ1-2; perhaps TRBD1 as D (5 bases). Trimming left V 2 bases short and J 8 bases short, with 15 bases between. This CDR3 is 14 amino acids long. Germline-derived CDR1 and CDR2 are SNHLY and FYNNEI. CDR3 sequence reads: CASSESGTDGGYTF. In DNA, the CDR3 is TGTGCCAGCAGTGAATCAGGGACCGACGGCGGCTACACCTTC.

The J gene is TRBJ1-6, the V gene TRBV28; D may be TRBD1 (5 bases). Germline assignment: CDR1 MDHEN and CDR2 SYDVKM. CDR3 length: 15 residues. Between the trimmed V and J ends, which lost 2 bases and 7 bases, there was a span of 12 bases. The CDR3 sequence: CASSLAGGANSPLHF. The CDR3 DNA reads TGTGCCAGCAGTTTAGCTGGAGGGGCGAATTCACCCCTCCACTTT.

V is TRBV7-4 and J is TRBJ2-7; perhaps TRBD1 as D (5 bases). With 4 bases removed from V and 2 bases from J, the gap between germline ends came to 21 bases. Germline V gene lookup returns CDR1 SGHVT and CDR2 SQSDAQ. The CDR3 is made up of 17 amino acids. The chain's CDR3 is CASSSPQRGRETYEQYF. The CDR3 DNA reads as TGTGCCAGCAGCTCCCCTCAAAGGGGCAGGGAAACCTACGAGCAGTACTTC.

This clonotype was detected only a few times. The chain combines TRBV7-9 with TRBJ1-1, with D uncertain. Germline V gene lookup returns CDR1 SEHNR and CDR2 FQNEAQ (reference sequence). The V end lost 2 bases, the J end lost 5 bases, and 15 bases lay between the germline ends. The length of the CDR3 is 15 residues. CDR3 coding DNA: TGTGCCAGCAGCTTAATAGATCGTAGGAGGACTGAAGCTTTCTTT. Its translation: CASSLIDRRRTEAFF.

The CDR3 loop reads CASSEIRQGSSYNSPLHF. The CDR3 region has the DNA TGTGCCAGCAGTGAAATCCGACAGGGTAGCTCCTATAATTCACCCCTCCACTTT. The chain employs TRBV2 and TRBJ1-6; 7 bases align to TRBD1. Germline V gene sequence: CDR1 SNHLY, CDR2 FYNNEI. V dropped 2 bases and J dropped 0; count of bases not matched to a gene: 7. This CDR3 has 18 amino acids.

By its share, this clonotype is medium-sized (0.01 to 0.1%). This chain links TRBV6-5 with TRBJ1-2, with D uncertain. V lost 10 bases and J lost 6, with 12 bases in between. Germline V gene lookup returns CDR1 MNHEY and CDR2 SVGAGI. This CDR3 comprises 11 residues. The CDR3 coding sequence is TGTGCCACCAGCTTCCTCGATGGCTACACCTTC. Translated, it gives CATSFLDGYTF.

This clonotype was seen a handful of times. The CDR3 is CASSHSRAGGLGEQYF. CDR3 bases: TGTGCCAGCAGCCACTCCCGAGCGGGGGGGCTGGGAGAGCAGTACTTC. The chain is built from TRBV7-8 and TRBJ2-7, with 10 nucleotides matching TRBD2. The V gene end was trimmed by 5 bases and the J gene end by 7 bases; junction bases not matched to a gene: 14. Germline loops: CDR1 SGHVS, CDR2 FQNEAQ. The CDR3 has 16 residues.

This clonotype was picked up a small number of times. The chain joins TRBV27 to TRBJ1-5; D remains ambiguous. V lost 0 bases to trimming and J lost 2 bases, with 8 bases between them. CDR1 MNHEY and CDR2 SMNVEV come from the germline V gene (reference sequence). This CDR3 has 15 amino acids. CDR3 sequence reads: CASSLSGTRNQPQHF. Written as DNA, the CDR3 is TGTGCCAGCAGTTTATCGGGCACCCGCAATCAGCCCCAGCATTTT.

V gene TRBV5-1 combines with J gene TRBJ1-2, with D maybe TRBD1 (5 bases). V was pared by 4 bases and J by 2 bases, with 15 bases between. Germline values: CDR1 SGHRS, CDR2 YFSETQ. CDR3 length: 15 amino acids. The CDR3 loop is CASSAIGTENYGYTF. The CDR3 bases are TGCGCCAGCAGCGCAATAGGGACGGAGAACTATGGCTACACCTTC.

The J gene is TRBJ1-5, the V gene TRBV2, with D hard to call. This CDR3 region has 13 residues. CDR1 and CDR2 from the germline V gene are SNHLY and FYNNEI. The V and J ends lost 3 bases and 6 bases respectively, with 9 bases between them. The CDR3 nucleotides read TGTGCCAGCAGTGAGGGTTTAGGTCAGCCCCAGCATTTT. This sequence encodes CASSEGLGQPQHF.

This clonotype has only one observation. V gene TRBV5-1 combines with J gene TRBJ1-6, with no clear D. Trimming left V 4 bases short and J 5 bases short, with 10 bases between. CDR1 and CDR2 (germline): SGHRS, YFSETQ. CDR3 length: 14 residues. This CDR3 is CASSPARDNSPLHF. The CDR3 region has the DNA TGCGCCAGCAGCCCCGCGCGGGATAATTCACCCCTCCACTTT. Combining the CDR3 with reference TRBV5-1 and TRBJ1-6 gives the whole variable domain KAGVTQTPRYLIKTRGQQVTLSCSPISGHRSVSWYQQTPGQGLQFLFEYFSETQRNKGNFPGRFSGRQFSNSRSEMNVSTLELGDSALYLCASSPARDNSPLHFGNGTRLTVT.

The chain joins TRBV4-1 to TRBJ1-3; weak D call: TRBD1 (5 bases). Germline values: CDR1 MGHRA, CDR2 YSYEKL. The V gene lost 2 bases and the J gene lost 0 bases, with 8 bases spanning the gap. The CDR3 length is 15 residues. The DNA for the CDR3 is TGCGCCAGCAGCCAATTTGACAGCTCTGGAAACACCATATATTTT. Amino acid sequence: CASSQFDSSGNTIYF.

V is TRBV6-1 and J is TRBJ1-6; D is undetermined. V gave up 3 bases and J gave up 6 bases, with 6 bases separating them. CDR1 and CDR2 (germline): MNHNS, SASEGT. This CDR3 region has 13 residues. The CDR3: CASSDQVNSPLHF. CDR3 DNA sequence: TGTGCCAGCAGTGATCAAGTTAATTCACCCCTCCACTTT.

This clonotype was observed a few times. The chain recombines TRBV7-2 with TRBJ1-1, with D possibly matching TRBD1 (6 bases). The CDR3 runs to 13 residues. Trimming stripped 4 bases from V and 5 bases from J, with 11 bases between. The germline V gene has CDR1 SGHTA and CDR2 FQGNSA. The CDR3 reads CASSSDSTTEAFF. The CDR3, as DNA: TGTGCCAGCAGCTCGGACAGCACTACTGAAGCTTTCTTT.

The CDR3 sequence: CASSLSGVSGNGYTF. The CDR3 DNA sequence: TGTGCCAGCAGTTTAAGTGGGGTATCTGGGAATGGCTACACCTTC. The rearrangement joins TRBV27 to TRBJ1-2, with D uncertain. Germline CDR1 MNHEY, CDR2 SMNVEV (reference sequence). V was shortened by 2 bases and J by 6 bases, with 16 bases between the two germline ends. The CDR3 has 15 residues.

V is TRBV5-4 and J is TRBJ2-7, with a possible D match to TRBD2 (6 bases). CDR1 and CDR2 from the germline V gene are SGHNT and YYREEE (reference sequence). The CDR3 consists of 13 residues. Trimming shortened V by 7 bases and J by 2 bases, and 13 bases separated the two germline ends. The chain's CDR3 is CASAGTDPYEQYF. The CDR3 nucleotides are TGTGCCAGCGCGGGGACGGACCCCTACGAGCAGTACTTC. Variable domain in full (rest from reference TRBV5-4 and TRBJ2-7): ETGVTQSPTHLIKTRGQQVTLRCSSQSGHNTVSWYQQALGQGPQFIFQYYREEENGRGNFPPRFSGLQFPNYSSELNVNALELDDSALYLCASAGTDPYEQYFGPGTRLTVT.

This chain uses TRBV18 with TRBJ2-7, with a tentative D call TRBD2 (5 bases). The V end was cut by 1 base, the J end by 5 bases, with 9 bases between. The CDR3 covers 13 residues. Germline CDR1 reads KGHSH; CDR2 reads LQKENI. DNA for the CDR3: TGTGCCAGCTCACCACTAGGGCGGGACGAGCAGTACTTC. This translates into CASSPLGRDEQYF.

The V call is TRBV6-1, the J call TRBJ2-5; 8 bases are a match to TRBD2. CDR3 size: 16 residues. Germline values: CDR1 MNHNS, CDR2 SASEGT. J was trimmed by 0 bases and V by 7 bases; bases with no gene match: 10. The DNA of the CDR3 is TGTGCCAGCAATGAGGGACTAGTTAGGTACCAAGAGACCCAGTACTTC. Translated, it gives CASNEGLVRYQETQYF.